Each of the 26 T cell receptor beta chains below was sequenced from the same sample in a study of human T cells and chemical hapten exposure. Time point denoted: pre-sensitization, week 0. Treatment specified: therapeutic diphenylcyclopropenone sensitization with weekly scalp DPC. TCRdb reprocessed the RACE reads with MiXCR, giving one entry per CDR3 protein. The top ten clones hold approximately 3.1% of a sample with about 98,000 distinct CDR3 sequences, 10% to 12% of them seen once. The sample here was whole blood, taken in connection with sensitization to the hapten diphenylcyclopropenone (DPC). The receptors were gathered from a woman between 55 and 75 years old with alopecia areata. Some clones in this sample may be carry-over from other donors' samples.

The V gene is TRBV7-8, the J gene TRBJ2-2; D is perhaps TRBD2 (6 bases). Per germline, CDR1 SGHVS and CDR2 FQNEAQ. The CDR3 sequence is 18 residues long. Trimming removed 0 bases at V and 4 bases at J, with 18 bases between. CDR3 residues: CASSLARQPGVSTGELFF. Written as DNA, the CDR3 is TGTGCCAGCAGCTTAGCGCGGCAGCCGGGGGTCTCCACCGGGGAGCTGTTTTTT.

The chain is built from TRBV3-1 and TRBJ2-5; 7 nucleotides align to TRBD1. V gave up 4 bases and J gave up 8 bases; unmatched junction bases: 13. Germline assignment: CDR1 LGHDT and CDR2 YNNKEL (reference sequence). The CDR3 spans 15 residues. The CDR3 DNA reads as TGTGCCAGCAGCCCTAATTCAGGGGGTCCCGTTACCCAGTACTTC. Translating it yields CASSPNSGGPVTQYF.

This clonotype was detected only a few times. CDR3 sequence: CAISEFTGSNTDTQYF. CDR3 sequence (DNA): TGTGCCATCAGTGAGTTTACGGGGTCAAACACAGATACGCAGTATTTT. This chain connects TRBV10-3 to TRBJ2-3, with TRBD2 as a possible D gene (5 bases). Germline V CDR1 and CDR2: ENHRY, SYGVKD. The CDR3 is 16 amino acids. V was clipped by 1 base and J by 2 bases, with 13 bases between them.

The CDR3 DNA sequence: TGTGCCAGCAGCTTAAGAGCGGGGGAGACAGATACGCAGTATTTT. Protein: CASSLRAGETDTQYF. This chain links TRBV5-6 with TRBJ2-3; 8 positions match TRBD2. CDR3 length equals 15 residues. Germline CDR1 reads SGHDT; CDR2 reads YYEEEE. V shed 2 bases and J 3 bases; nucleotides not matched to a gene: 5.

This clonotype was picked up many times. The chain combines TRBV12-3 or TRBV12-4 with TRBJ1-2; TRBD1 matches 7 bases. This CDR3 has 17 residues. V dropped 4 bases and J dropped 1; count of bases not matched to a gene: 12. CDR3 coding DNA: TGTGCCAGCAGTTCCCCACCCGGGACAGTGATTAACTATGGCTACACCTTC. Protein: CASSSPPGTVINYGYTF.

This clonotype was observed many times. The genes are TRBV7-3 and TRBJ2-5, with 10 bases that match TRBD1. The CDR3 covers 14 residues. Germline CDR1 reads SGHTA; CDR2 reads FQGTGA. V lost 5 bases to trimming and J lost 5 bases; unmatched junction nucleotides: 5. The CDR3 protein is CASSRDRGRETQYF. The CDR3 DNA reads TGTGCCAGCAGCCGGGACAGGGGCCGGGAGACCCAGTACTTC.

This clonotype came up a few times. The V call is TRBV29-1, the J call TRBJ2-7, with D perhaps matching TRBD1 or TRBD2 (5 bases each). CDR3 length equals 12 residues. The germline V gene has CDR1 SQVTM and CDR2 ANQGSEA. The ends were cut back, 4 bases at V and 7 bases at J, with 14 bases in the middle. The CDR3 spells CSVGHRGDEQYF. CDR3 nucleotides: TGCAGCGTTGGCCATCGAGGGGATGAGCAGTACTTC.

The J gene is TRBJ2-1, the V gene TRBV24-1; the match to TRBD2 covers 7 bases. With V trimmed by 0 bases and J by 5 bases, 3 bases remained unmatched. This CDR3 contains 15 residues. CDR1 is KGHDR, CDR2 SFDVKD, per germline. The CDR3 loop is CATSDLLADDNEQFF. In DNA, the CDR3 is TGTGCCACCAGTGATTTGCTAGCGGACGACAATGAGCAGTTCTTC.

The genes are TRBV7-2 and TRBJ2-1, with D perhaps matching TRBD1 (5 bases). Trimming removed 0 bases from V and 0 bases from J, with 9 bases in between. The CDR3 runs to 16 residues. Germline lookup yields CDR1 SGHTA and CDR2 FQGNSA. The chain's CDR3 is CASSLAGASSYNEQFF. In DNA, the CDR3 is TGTGCCAGCAGCTTAGCAGGGGCCAGCTCCTACAATGAGCAGTTCTTC.

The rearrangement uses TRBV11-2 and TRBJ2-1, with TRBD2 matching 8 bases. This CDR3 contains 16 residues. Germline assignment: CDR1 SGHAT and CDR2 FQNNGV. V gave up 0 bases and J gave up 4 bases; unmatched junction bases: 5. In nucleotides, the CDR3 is TGTGCCAGCAGCTTAGATCCGGGAGGGAAGTACAATGAGCAGTTCTTC. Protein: CASSLDPGGKYNEQFF.

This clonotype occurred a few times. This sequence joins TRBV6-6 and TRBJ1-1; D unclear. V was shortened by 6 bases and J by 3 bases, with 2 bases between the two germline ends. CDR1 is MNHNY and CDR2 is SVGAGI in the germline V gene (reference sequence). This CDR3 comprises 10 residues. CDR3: CASRDTEAFF. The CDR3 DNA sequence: TGTGCCAGCAGGGACACTGAAGCTTTCTTT.

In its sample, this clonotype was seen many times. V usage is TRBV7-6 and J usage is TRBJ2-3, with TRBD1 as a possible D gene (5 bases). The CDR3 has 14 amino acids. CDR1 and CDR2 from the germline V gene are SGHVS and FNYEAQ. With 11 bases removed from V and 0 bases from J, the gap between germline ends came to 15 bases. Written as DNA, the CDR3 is TGTGCCGCATCCGGCAGGGCTAGCACAGATACGCAGTATTTT. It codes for CAASGRASTDTQYF.

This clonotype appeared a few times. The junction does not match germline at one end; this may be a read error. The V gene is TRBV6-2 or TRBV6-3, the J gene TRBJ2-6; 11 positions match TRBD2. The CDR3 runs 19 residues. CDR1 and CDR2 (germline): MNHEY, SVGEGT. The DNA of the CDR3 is TGTGCCAGCAGTGACTCGACTAGCGGGGCATTCTCTGGGGCCAACGTCCTGACTTTC. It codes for CASSDSTSGAFSGANVLTF.

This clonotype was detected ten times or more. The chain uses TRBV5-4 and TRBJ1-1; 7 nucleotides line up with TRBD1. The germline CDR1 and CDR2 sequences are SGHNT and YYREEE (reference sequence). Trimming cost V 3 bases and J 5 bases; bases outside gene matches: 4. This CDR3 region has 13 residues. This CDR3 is CASSSPGGTEAFF. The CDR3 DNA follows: TGTGCCAGCAGCTCCCCAGGGGGAACTGAAGCTTTCTTT.

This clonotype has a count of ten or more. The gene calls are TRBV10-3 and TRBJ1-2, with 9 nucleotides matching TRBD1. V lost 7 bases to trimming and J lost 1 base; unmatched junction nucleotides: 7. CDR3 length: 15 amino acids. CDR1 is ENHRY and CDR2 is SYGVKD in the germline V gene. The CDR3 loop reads CAITPTGGYNYGYTF. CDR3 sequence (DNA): TGTGCCATCACCCCGACAGGGGGGTATAACTATGGCTACACCTTC.

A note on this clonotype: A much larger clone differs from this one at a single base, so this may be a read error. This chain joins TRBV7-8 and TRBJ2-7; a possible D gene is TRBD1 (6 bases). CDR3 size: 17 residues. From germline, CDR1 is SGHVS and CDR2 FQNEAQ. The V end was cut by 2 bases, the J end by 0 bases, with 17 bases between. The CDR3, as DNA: TGTGCCAGCAGCTTAATCGAGGGGGTTGTCAGCTCCTACGAGCAGTACTTC. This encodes CASSLIEGVVSSYEQYF. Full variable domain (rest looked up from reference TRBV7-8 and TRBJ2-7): GAGVSQSPRYKVAKRGQDVALRCDPISGHVSLFWYQQALGQGPEFLTYFQNEAQLDKSGLPSDRFFAERPEGSVSTLKIQRTQQEDSAVYLCASSLIEGVVSSYEQYFGPGTRLTVT.

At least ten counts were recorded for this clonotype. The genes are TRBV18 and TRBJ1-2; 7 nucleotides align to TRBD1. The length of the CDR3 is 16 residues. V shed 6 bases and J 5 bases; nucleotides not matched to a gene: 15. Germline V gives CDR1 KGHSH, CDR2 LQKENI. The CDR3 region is CASSRPGGGTGYGYTF. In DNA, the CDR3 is TGTGCCAGCTCCCGACCGGGAGGGGGCACGGGATATGGCTACACCTTC.

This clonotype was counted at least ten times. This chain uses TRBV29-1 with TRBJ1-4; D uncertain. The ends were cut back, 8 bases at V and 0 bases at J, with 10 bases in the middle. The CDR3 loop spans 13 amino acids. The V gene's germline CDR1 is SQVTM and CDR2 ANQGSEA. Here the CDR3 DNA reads TGCAGCTTTAAGCAGCCAACTAATGAAAAACTGTTTTTT. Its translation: CSFKQPTNEKLFF.

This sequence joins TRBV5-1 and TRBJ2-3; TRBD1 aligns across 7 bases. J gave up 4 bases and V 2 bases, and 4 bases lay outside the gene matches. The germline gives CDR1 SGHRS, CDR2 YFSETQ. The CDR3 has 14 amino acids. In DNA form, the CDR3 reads TGCGCCAGCAGCTTCGGGACAGCTTCAGATACGCAGTATTTT. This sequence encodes CASSFGTASDTQYF.

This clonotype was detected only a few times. The CDR3 nucleotides are TGTGCCAGCAGTGGGGAGACCGGGACAGGGGGCCGGGAGACCCAGTACTTC. Residues: CASSGETGTGGRETQYF. The rearrangement uses TRBV27 and TRBJ2-5, with 12 bases fitting TRBD1. Germline V gene sequence: CDR1 MNHEY, CDR2 SMNVEV (reference sequence). The CDR3 totals 17 residues. V shed 5 bases and J 5 bases; nucleotides not matched to a gene: 12.

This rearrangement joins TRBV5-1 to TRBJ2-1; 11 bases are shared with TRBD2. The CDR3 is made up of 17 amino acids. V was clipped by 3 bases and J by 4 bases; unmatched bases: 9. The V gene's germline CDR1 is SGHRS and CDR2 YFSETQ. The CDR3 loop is CASSYSHLAGGYNEQFF. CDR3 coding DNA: TGCGCCAGCAGCTATTCACATCTAGCGGGGGGATACAATGAGCAGTTCTTC. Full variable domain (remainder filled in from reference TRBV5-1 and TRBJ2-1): KAGVTQTPRYLIKTRGQQVTLSCSPISGHRSVSWYQQTPGQGLQFLFEYFSETQRNKGNFPGRFSGRQFSNSRSEMNVSTLELGDSALYLCASSYSHLAGGYNEQFFGPGTRLTVL.

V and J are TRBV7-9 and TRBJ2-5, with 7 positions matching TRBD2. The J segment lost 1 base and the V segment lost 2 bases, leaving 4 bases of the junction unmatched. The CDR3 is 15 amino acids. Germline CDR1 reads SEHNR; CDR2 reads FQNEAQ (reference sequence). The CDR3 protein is CASSLRSSGQETQYF. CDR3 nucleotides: TGTGCCAGCAGCTTAAGGTCTAGCGGCCAAGAGACCCAGTACTTC.

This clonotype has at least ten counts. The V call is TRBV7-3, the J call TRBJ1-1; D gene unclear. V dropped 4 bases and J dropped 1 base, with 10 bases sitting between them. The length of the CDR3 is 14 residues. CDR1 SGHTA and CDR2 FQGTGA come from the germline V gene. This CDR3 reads CASSYAAWNTEAFF. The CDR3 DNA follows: TGTGCCAGCAGCTACGCCGCGTGGAACACTGAAGCTTTCTTT. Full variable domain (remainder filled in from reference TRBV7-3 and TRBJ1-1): GAGVSQTPSNKVTEKGKYVELRCDPISGHTALYWYRQSLGQGPEFLIYFQGTGAADDSGLPNDRFFAVRPEGSVSTLKIQRTERGDSAVYLCASSYAAWNTEAFFGQGTRLTVV.

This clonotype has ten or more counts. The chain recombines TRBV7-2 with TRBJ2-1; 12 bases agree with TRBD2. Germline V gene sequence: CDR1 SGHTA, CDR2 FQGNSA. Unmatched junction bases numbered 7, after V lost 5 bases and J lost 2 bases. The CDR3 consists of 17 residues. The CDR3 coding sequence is TGTGCCAGCAGCCAACTAGCGGGGGGTGGAACCTACAATGAGCAGTTCTTC. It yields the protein CASSQLAGGGTYNEQFF.

The CDR3 DNA reads TGTGCCTGGAGTATCTACATGGGGTATGGCTACACCTTC. Its protein is CAWSIYMGYGYTF. The chain recombines TRBV30 with TRBJ1-2; D is unclear. Germline lookup yields CDR1 GTSNPN and CDR2 SVGIG (reference sequence). V dropped 2 bases and J dropped 5 bases, with 12 bases sitting between them. This CDR3 has 13 amino acids.

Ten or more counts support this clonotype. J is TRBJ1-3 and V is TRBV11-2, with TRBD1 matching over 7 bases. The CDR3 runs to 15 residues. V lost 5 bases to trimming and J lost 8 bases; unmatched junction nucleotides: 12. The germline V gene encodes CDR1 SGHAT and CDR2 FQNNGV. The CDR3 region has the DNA TGTGCCAGCAGCCCTGGGGCAGGGGGTGGTTACACCATATATTTT. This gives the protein CASSPGAGGGYTIYF.